This entry lists 12 T cell receptor beta chains sequenced from one sample in a study of T cells expressing NK-cell markers. No DNA is given; TCRdb re-called the 5' RACE reads and lists each CDR3 protein once. This table lists about 160,000 distinct CDR3 sequences. Sample: blood T cells: a sorted CD56 or NKG2C T cell subset, CD4+ or CD8+ T cells, or bulk PBMC T cells (not recorded which). The receptors originated from a man aged 18-69 years in good health.

CDR3 residues: CASSEEQDRDTQYF. This rearrangement joins TRBV2 to TRBJ2-3. Germline values: CDR1 SNHLY, CDR2 FYNNEI. The CDR3 is 14 residues long. Full variable domain (rest looked up from reference TRBV2 and TRBJ2-3): EPEVTQTPSHQVTQMGQEVILRCVPISNHLYFYWYRQILGQKVEFLVSFYNNEISEKSEIFDDQFSVERPDGSNFTLKIRSTKLEDSAMYFCASSEEQDRDTQYFGPGTRLTVL.

The chain's CDR3 is CASSLGSIPNEQFF. This rearrangement joins TRBV28 to TRBJ2-1. The CDR3 sequence is 14 residues long. Germline lookup yields CDR1 MDHEN and CDR2 SYDVKM.

This chain uses TRBV12-3 or TRBV12-4 with TRBJ2-2; there is no DNA to check the TCRdb D call of TRBD2. The CDR3 is 16 amino acids. This CDR3 reads CASINSGGANTGELFF.

This chain connects TRBV29-1 to TRBJ2-7; no DNA is available, so the TRBD1 call from TCRdb remains unchecked. CDR1 is SQVTM and CDR2 is ANQGSEA in the germline V gene. The CDR3 covers 13 residues. The CDR3 sequence: CSVEGDRVYEQYF.

The V gene is TRBV7-8, the J gene TRBJ2-3; the D call of TRBD2 rests on TCRdb alone, since no DNA is present to check it. CDR3 length equals 14 residues. Germline V lookup: CDR1 SGHVS, CDR2 FQNEAQ. The CDR3 here is CASSSPQGTDTQYF.

This chain uses TRBV6-6 with TRBJ2-7. The germline gives CDR1 MNHNY, CDR2 SVGAGI (reference sequence). The CDR3 is 13 amino acids. CDR3 loop: CASSYDLAGEQYF.

V usage is TRBV23-1 and J usage is TRBJ2-7; TCRdb's D gene call, TRBD1, goes unchecked for lack of DNA. TRBV23-1 carries the ORF label, with uncertain function. CDR3 length: 16 amino acids. This CDR3 is CASSPSERDRPYEQYF.

This chain joins TRBV25-1 and TRBJ2-2. The CDR3 contains 14 residues. CDR1 and CDR2 from the germline V gene are MGHDK and SYGVNS. CDR3 amino acids: CASSGVPRTGELFF.

The chain joins TRBV24-1 to TRBJ2-1; TCRdb's D call of TRBD1 is untestable without DNA. From germline, CDR1 is KGHDR and CDR2 SFDVKD. The CDR3 runs to 16 residues. CDR3: CATSDSWDRVMNEQFF.

V usage is TRBV7-3 and J usage is TRBJ2-1; TCRdb designates TRBD1, a call that cannot be tested without DNA. CDR1 is SGHTA, CDR2 FQGTGA, per germline. The CDR3 runs 15 residues. CDR3 sequence reads: CASGLSGGAFDEQFF.

J is TRBJ2-3 and V is TRBV6-6. Looked up from germline, CDR1 is MNHNY and CDR2 is SVGAGI (reference sequence). The CDR3 contains 15 residues. The CDR3 region is CASSSETRHTDTQYF.

The chain couples TRBV6-5 to TRBJ1-1; TCRdb reports TRBD1, a call that lacks DNA to check it against. This CDR3 contains 15 residues. Per germline, CDR1 MNHEY and CDR2 SVGAGI. The CDR3 loop reads CASSYGQGLGTEAFF.